This paragraph reports one T cell receptor (beta chain). CD45RO-negative, CCR7-positively selected cells formed the naive CD8 fraction, excluding terminally differentiated effector memory CD45RA+ cells. There were no recent acute infections or vaccinations among the donors, who were healthy HIV-negative adults. V gave up 6 bases and J gave up 7 bases; unmatched junction bases: 16. The CDR3 is 17 amino acids. From germline, CDR1 is SGHRS and CDR2 YFSETQ. This sample was included in a study of shared clonotypes between healthy human individuals. Repertoires were generated with immunoSEQ multiplex PCR, while TCRdb's copy carries only in-frame clones and drops some. The table lists around 1.9 million clones, around 95% of them singletons.

This sequence joins TRBV5-1 and TRBJ2-1; 10 positions agree with TRBD1. Specimen: naive CD8+ T cells from PBMCs. The clonotype comes from a man aged 18 to 29 in good health. Some clones in this sample may be carry-over from other donors' samples. DNA for the CDR3: TGCGCCAGCAAACCCGGGACAGGGGTCAAATGGGGGAATGAGCAGTTCTTC. It specifies CASKPGTGVKWGNEQFF.